This TCR beta chain was found in a study of blood T cells in healthy people across ages. General observations from the study: The fall in TCR beta diversity per million T cells was roughly linear with age.

Details on this clonotype: Its antigen is unidentified.

Together with a sample-barcoded 5' primer, a J-beta primer mix was included in a second PCR lasting about 6 to 11 cycles. TCRdb passed the 5' RACE reads through MiXCR, listing each CDR3 protein once. The sample has 730,000 or so distinct CDR3 sequences, roughly two fifths seen once. After removal of 0 bases from V and 5 bases from J, the junction contained 6 bases not matched to a gene. The length of the CDR3 is 16 residues. Germline values: CDR1 SGDLS, CDR2 YYNGEE. Investigators took roughly 9.5 milliliters of peripheral blood from every donor. With each sample, at least 5 micrograms of total RNA were extracted.

The TCR was taken from a woman in her sixties or seventies in good health. The chain joins TRBV9 to TRBJ2-1; 9 nucleotides line up with TRBD1. The sequenced material came from blood. CDR3 nucleotides: TGTGCCAGCAGCGTAGGAACAGGACAGGGGAACAATGAGCAGTTCTTC. Its translation: CASSVGTGQGNNEQFF.